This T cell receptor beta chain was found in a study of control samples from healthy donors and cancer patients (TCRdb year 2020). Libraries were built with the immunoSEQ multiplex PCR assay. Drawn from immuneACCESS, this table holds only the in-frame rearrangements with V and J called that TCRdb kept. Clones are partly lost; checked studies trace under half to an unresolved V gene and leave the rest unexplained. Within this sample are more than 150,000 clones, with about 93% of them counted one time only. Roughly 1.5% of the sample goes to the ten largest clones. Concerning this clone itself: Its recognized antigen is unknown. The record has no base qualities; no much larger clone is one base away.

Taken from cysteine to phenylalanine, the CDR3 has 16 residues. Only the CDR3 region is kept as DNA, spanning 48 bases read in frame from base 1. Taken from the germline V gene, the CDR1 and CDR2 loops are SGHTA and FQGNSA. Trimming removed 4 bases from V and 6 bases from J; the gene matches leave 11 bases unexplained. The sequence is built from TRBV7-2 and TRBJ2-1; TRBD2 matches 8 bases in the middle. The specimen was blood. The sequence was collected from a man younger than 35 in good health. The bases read TGTGCCAGCAGCTACATAGCGGGGATGTTGGGCAATGAGCAGTTCTTC. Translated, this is CASSYIAGMLGNEQFF.